Given below is one TCR beta chain in context. The data originate from a study of CD8+ T cells in alopecia areata. TCR sequencing used cDNA made by reverse transcription of extracted RNA. The assay was immunoSEQ multiplex PCR, and TCRdb's table has in-frame clones only and misses some. The table shows 150,000 to 200,000 clones, with about 54% occurring only once. Per the germline V gene, CDR1 is SGHTA and CDR2 is FQGNSA. The CDR3 contains 12 residues. Trimming shortened V by 8 bases and J by 1 base, and 7 bases separated the two germline ends. The TCR sequence derives from a human donor in good health. The sample was CD4+ T cells sorted from blood. The rearrangement joins TRBV7-2 to TRBJ2-3; D gene uncertain. The CDR3 region is CASRRGTDTQYF. The CDR3 region has the DNA TGTGCCAGCCGGCGCGGCACAGATACGCAGTATTTT.